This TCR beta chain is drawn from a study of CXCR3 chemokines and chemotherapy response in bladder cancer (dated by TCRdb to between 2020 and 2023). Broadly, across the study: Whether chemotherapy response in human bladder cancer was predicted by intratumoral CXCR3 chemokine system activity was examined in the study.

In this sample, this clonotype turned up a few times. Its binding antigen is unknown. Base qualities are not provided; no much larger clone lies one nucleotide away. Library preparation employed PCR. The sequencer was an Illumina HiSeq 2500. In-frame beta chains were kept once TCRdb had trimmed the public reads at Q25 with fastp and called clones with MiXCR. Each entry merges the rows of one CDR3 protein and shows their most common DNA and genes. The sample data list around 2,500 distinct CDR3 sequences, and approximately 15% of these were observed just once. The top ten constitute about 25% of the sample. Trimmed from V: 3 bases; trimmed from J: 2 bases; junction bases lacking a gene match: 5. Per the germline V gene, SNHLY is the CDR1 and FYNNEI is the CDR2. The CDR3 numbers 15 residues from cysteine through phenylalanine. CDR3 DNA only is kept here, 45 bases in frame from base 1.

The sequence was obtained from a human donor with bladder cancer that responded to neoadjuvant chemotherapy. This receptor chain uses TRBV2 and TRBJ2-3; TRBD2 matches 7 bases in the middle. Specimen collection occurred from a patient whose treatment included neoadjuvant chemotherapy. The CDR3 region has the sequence CASSDISGNTDTQYF. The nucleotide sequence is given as TGTGCCAGCAGTGACATCAGCGGGAACACAGATACGCAGTATTTT.